This record concerns one T cell receptor (beta chain) sequence. The entry originates in a study of blood T cell repertoires in COVID-19. Produced via immunoSEQ multiplex PCR; TCRdb's table is partial and in-frame only. The sample holds tens of thousands of clones; 84% are singletons and the top ten take over 30%. Deletions cut 3 bases from V and 4 bases from J, with 11 bases between. CDR1 is MRHNA, CDR2 SNTAGT, per germline. The CDR3 loop spans 14 amino acids. The source material was peripheral blood. This TCR was recovered from a man between 65 and 80 years old with acute or convalescent COVID-19. The chain links TRBV6-4 to TRBJ2-3, with D unresolved. The CDR3 DNA is TGTGCCAGCAGTGAAAGTGGGCCTCCAGATACGCAGTATTTT. Its protein product is CASSESGPPDTQYF.